Listed below are T cell receptor beta chains from one sample, sequenced in a study of T cell repertoires in cytomegalovirus infection. TCRdb re-called the reads with MiXCR, one entry per CDR3 protein. Of approximately 490,000 distinct CDR3 sequences in the sample, about 10% were seen once. The sequenced material came from PBMCs. These receptors were taken from a human donor in good health (CMV status not recorded). Some clones in this sample may be carry-over from other donors' samples. Each CDR3 is given with its conserved first and last residue. A D gene is named only where the DNA matches it firmly. Clone size is not always given. Where it is, it says once, few, many or a class for expanded clones.

>many|TRBJ1-5|TRBV12-3/TRBV12-4|TRBD1
CASSRDSQGGQPQHF
TGTGCCAGCAGTCGGGACAGCCAAGGGGGACAGCCCCAGCATTTT
>many|TRBJ2-1|TRBV7-6|TRBD2
CASSLLAGVRNEQFF
TGTGCCAGCAGCCTCCTAGCGGGAGTAAGGAATGAGCAGTTCTTC
>many|TRBJ2-3|TRBV29-1|NA
CSVEAGTSLDTQYF
TGCAGCGTTGAAGCGGGGACCAGCTTAGATACGCAGTATTTT
>few|TRBJ2-3|TRBV6-1|TRBD2
CASSEPGGGTTDTQYF
TGTGCCAGCAGTGAACCGGGGGGAGGGACCACAGATACGCAGTATTTT
>NA|TRBJ2-1|TRBV28|NA
CASSHRDTASNEQFF
TGTGCCAGCAGTCACCGGGACACGGCTTCCAATGAGCAGTTCTTC
>few|TRBJ1-1|TRBV28|NA
CASSLGDYLNTEAFF
TGTGCCAGCAGTTTGGGGGACTACCTGAACACTGAAGCTTTCTTT
>many|TRBJ1-1|TRBV6-5|NA
CASSYSGPLNTEAFF
TGTGCCAGCAGTTACTCGGGACCTTTGAACACTGAAGCTTTCTTT
>many|TRBJ1-4|TRBV28|NA
CASSAADAATNEKLFF
TGTGCCAGCAGTGCCGCGGATGCAGCAACTAATGAAAAACTGTTTTTT
>NA|TRBJ2-7|TRBV28|TRBD2
CASSFRGTSGYEQYF
TGTGCCAGCAGTTTTCGGGGGACTAGCGGCTACGAGCAGTACTTC
>many|TRBJ1-2|TRBV28|NA
CASSLSGAPRNYGYTF
TGTGCCAGCAGTTTATCAGGGGCCCCTCGGAACTATGGCTACACCTTC
>many|TRBJ1-4|TRBV27|NA
CASTLTGGEKLFF
TGTGCCAGCACTTTGACAGGCGGGGAAAAACTGTTTTTT
>few|TRBJ2-5|TRBV9|TRBD2
CASSPRRTSGRLQYF
TGTGCCAGCAGCCCCCGGCGGACTAGCGGGAGGCTCCAGTACTTC
>many|TRBJ2-3|TRBV27|NA
CASSPWTSGSPLSTDTQYF
TGTGCCAGCAGTCCCTGGACAAGCGGAAGCCCGTTAAGCACAGATACGCAGTATTTT
>many|TRBJ2-7|TRBV6-5|TRBD2
CASSYSGTSGAHEQYF
TGTGCCAGCAGTTACTCTGGGACTAGCGGGGCCCACGAGCAGTACTTC
>many|TRBJ2-4|TRBV5-1|TRBD2
CASSLGGPRAGRKNIQYF
TGCGCCAGCAGCTTGGGAGGCCCCAGGGCCGGGAGGAAAAACATTCAGTACTTC